This T cell receptor (beta chain) was found in a study of blood T cell repertoires in COVID-19. Whole-study context: Nucleic acid was either cDNA or gDNA, and it came from T cells, B-cell-depleted T cells, or PBMCs.

The CDR3 loop spans 17 amino acids. The V segment lost 3 bases and the J segment 3 bases; nucleotides outside the gene matches: 13. Germline V gene lookup returns CDR1 KGHSH and CDR2 LQKENI. Per the original methods: For nucleated cells, counts were estimated from reference gene primer amplification. TCRdb's table, derived via immunoSEQ multiplex PCR, lists solely in-frame clones and lacks some. From that table come the V and J calls and clone size; the DNA was used to work out D and trimming. The sample lists 100,000 to 150,000 clones, 60% to 80% seen once, with around 5.2% in the top ten. This TCR derives from a man between 60 and 75 years old with acute or convalescent COVID-19. This chain connects TRBV18 to TRBJ1-1, with 7 bases matching TRBD1. The sequencing sample was made of peripheral blood. In DNA, the CDR3 is TGTGCCAGCTCACCGCGACAGGGAAAGGGGAGTCACACTGAAGCTTTCTTT. Encoded protein: CASSPRQGKGSHTEAFF.